What follows describes a single T cell receptor beta chain. Its cognate antigen is unknown. This entry comes from a study of T cell responses to AZD1222 COVID-19 vaccine. The study's findings and limits: At baseline, just 5 or 6 AZD1222 recipients tested seropositive.

CDR3 length: 13 amino acids. The germline V and J ends were trimmed by 4 bases and 7 bases, with 9 bases remaining between them. Per the germline V gene, CDR1 is SGDLS and CDR2 is YYNGEE. Data came from immunoSEQ multiplex PCR; TCRdb stores just in-frame clones and leaves some out. Of 90,000 to 100,000 clones in the sample, roughly 90% were seen once. The chain links TRBV9 to TRBJ1-6; D is unresolved. Sequenced here: peripheral blood, sampled on day 0 of AZD1222 vaccination. The clonotype was recovered from an adult in good health. The CDR3 is CASSTNTNSPLHF. For the CDR3, the DNA is TGTGCCAGCAGCACTAACACGAATTCACCCCTCCACTTT.